The text below deals with one TCR beta chain. No antigen is known for it. PCR was performed a second time for about 6 to 12 cycles using a sample-barcoded 5' primer and a J-beta primer mix. Every molecule of cDNA carried a tag from a template-switch adaptor with 12 random nucleotides. One entry per CDR3 protein results from TCRdb running MiXCR on the 5' RACE reads. The top ten hold 18% of the sample, which has 850,000 to 1,300,000 distinct CDR3 sequences, 35% to 50% seen once. Aged about 6 to 90, donors were systemically healthy Caucasians from Russia. Each individual donor underwent a draw of 8.5 to 10 milliliters of peripheral blood. The data were obtained in a study of blood T cells in healthy people across ages. The study's findings and limits: The diversity estimates, figures obtained from one million T cells, were considered underestimates.

Trimming cost V 0 bases and J 2 bases, with 13 bases left between them. The CDR3 extends over 15 amino acids. Per the germline V gene, CDR1 is DFQATT and CDR2 is SNEGSKA (reference sequence). V is TRBV20-1 and J is TRBJ1-2, with a weak D call TRBD1 (5 bases). This TCR was sampled from a woman aged 55-69 years in good health. Sample: blood. The CDR3 DNA follows: TGCAGTGCTAGAGAAGGGCAAGGGGTCAACTATGGCTACACCTTC. This encodes CSAREGQGVNYGYTF.